This T cell receptor beta chain was documented in a study of technical replicates of blood from a few donors. This table comes from immunoSEQ multiplex PCR, and its TCRdb copy is limited to in-frame clones, with some not included. In the table there are 75,000 or so clones, 93% of which are singletons. CDR3 size: 12 residues. Losses at the gene ends were 7 bases for V and 7 bases for J; bases not matched to a gene: 9. From germline, CDR1 is SQVTM and CDR2 ANQGSEA. What was sequenced was T cells isolated from PBMCs. The source is a human donor in good health. V gene TRBV29-1 combines with J gene TRBJ2-7, with 8 bases aligning to TRBD1. The CDR3 sequence is CSASPDRDEQYF. The DNA of the CDR3 is TGCAGCGCGAGCCCGGACAGGGATGAGCAGTACTTC.